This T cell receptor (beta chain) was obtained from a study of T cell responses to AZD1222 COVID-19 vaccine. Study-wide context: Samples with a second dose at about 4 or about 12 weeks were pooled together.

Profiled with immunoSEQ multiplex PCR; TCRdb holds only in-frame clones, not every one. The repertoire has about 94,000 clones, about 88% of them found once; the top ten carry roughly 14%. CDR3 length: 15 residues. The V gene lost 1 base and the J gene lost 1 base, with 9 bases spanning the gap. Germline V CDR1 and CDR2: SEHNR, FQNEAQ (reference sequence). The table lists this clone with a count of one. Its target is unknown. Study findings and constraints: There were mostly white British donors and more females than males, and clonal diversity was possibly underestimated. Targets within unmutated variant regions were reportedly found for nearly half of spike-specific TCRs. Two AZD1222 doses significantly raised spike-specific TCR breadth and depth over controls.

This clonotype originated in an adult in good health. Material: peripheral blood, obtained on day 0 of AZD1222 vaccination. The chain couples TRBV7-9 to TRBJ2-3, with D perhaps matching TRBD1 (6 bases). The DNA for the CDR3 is TGTGCCAGCAGCTTAGTGGGACAAGGCACAGATACGCAGTATTTT. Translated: CASSLVGQGTDTQYF.